The present T cell receptor beta chain was sequenced within a study of T cell repertoires in cytomegalovirus infection. Each CDR3 protein gets one entry after TCRdb re-called the reads with MiXCR. The sample holds hundreds of thousands of distinct CDR3 sequences; around a third are singletons and the top ten take about an eighth. As concerns this clonotype: As yet, its antigen is unknown.

Unmatched junction bases numbered 7, after V lost 0 bases and J lost 3 bases. Germline lookup yields CDR1 LGHNA and CDR2 YNFKEQ. The CDR3 consists of 18 residues. The TCR originated in a human donor in good health (CMV status not recorded). Some clones in this sample may be carry-over from other donors' samples. The chain has TRBV4-2 and TRBJ2-7; the match to TRBD2 covers 14 bases. This sample comprised cultured CD8+ T cells from PBMCs, obtained from culture after CMV antigen stimulation. The CDR3 region is CASSQEGTSGGTFYEQYF. CDR3 bases: TGTGCCAGCAGCCAAGAGGGGACTAGCGGGGGTACCTTCTACGAGCAGTACTTC.